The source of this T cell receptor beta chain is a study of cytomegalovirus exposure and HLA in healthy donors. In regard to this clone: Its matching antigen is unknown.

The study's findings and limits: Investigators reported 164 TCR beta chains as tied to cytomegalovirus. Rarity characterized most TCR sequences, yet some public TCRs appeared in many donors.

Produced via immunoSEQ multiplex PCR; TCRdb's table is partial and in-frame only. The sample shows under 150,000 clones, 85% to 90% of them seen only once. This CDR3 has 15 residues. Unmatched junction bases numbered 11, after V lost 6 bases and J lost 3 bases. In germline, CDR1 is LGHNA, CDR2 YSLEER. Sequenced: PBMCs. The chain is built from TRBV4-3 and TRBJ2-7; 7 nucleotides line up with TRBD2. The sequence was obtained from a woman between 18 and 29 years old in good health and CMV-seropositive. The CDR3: CASSQLEGGIYEQYF. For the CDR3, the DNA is TGCGCCAGCAGTCAACTGGAGGGAGGGATCTACGAGCAGTACTTC.